The present T cell receptor (beta chain) was sequenced within a study of T cells in Graves' hyperthyroidism and ophthalmopathy. Study-level results: Most thyroid clonotypes expanded above 0.001 appeared in blood too.

The V gene's germline CDR1 is LGHNA and CDR2 YNFKEQ. The ends were cut back, 0 bases at V and 7 bases at J, with 19 bases in the middle. This CDR3 is 17 amino acids long. Diagnosis relied on clinical symptoms, serum thyroxine and TRAb, thyroid ultrasound and orbital computed tomography. This clonotype has only a few counts. Its antigen is undetermined. Amplification of TCR beta CDR3 regions was performed using RNA transcripts as template. The study used the HTBI primer set for a first-round RT-PCR of the TCR CDR3. TCRdb processed the multiplex PCR reads anew with MiXCR; each CDR3 protein has one entry. The sample contains approximately 400,000 distinct CDR3 sequences, roughly 13% of which appear only once.

Sequenced material: blood. This TCR came from a man in his fifties with Graves' ophthalmopathy. The chain has TRBV4-2 and TRBJ2-1; D is possibly TRBD2 (5 bases). The CDR3 sequence is CASSQDGGGSGGNEQFF. CDR3 DNA: TGTGCCAGCAGCCAAGACGGCGGCGGGTCAGGCGGTAATGAGCAGTTCTTC.